The source of this T cell receptor beta chain is a study of long-term antiretroviral therapy in people with HIV. About the research overall: The earliest specimens came about a decade ahead of the 2015 immediate-ART recommendation. Study-wide findings and caveats: Among HIV repertoires, CDR3 length ranges were narrower than those of controls. An increase in diversity followed ART, yet levels stayed below transplant donor controls.

immunoSEQ v3.0 was run at survey level. Using immunoSEQ multiplex PCR, the repertoire was profiled, and TCRdb retains in-frame clones only, with some absent. The table has 19,000 or so clones, 78% seen once. Losses at the gene ends were 1 base for V and 2 bases for J; bases not matched to a gene: 4. This CDR3 has 14 residues. Per the germline V gene, CDR1 is SQVTM and CDR2 is ANQGSEA. This clone ranks as medium-sized (0.01 to 0.1%). No antigen is known for it. This chain connects TRBV29-1 to TRBJ2-5; 7 bases align to TRBD1. The specimen was unsorted PBMCs, collected at the start of antiretroviral therapy, before treatment. The clonotype comes from a middle-aged woman with HIV. In nucleotides, the CDR3 is TGCAGCGTTGAAGGACAGGGCTTTCAAGAGACCCAGTACTTC. It translates to CSVEGQGFQETQYF.